The 20 T cell receptor beta chains listed next were all sequenced from one sample in a study of CD8+ T cells in alopecia areata. Described treatment: oral pan-JAK inhibitor, 5-10 mg twice daily. Extraction and reverse transcription of RNA yielded cDNA as the sequencing template. Sequencing was performed with immunoSEQ multiplex PCR; in TCRdb, only in-frame clones are kept and a portion is missing. The table records fewer than 250,000 clones, 60% to 70% of them present only once. Sample: CD4+ T cells sorted from blood, taken at week 4, from a patient treated with tofacitinib. The receptors derive from a human donor with alopecia areata.

This clone has a handful of counts. The junction and the germline gene differ at one end; a read error may be behind it. V is TRBV5-4 and J is TRBJ1-4; D unclear. CDR3 size: 12 residues. Looked up from germline, CDR1 is SGHNT and CDR2 is YYREEE (reference sequence). Here the CDR3 DNA reads TGTGCCAGCAGCGATAGTCCGGGAGCCCGGGTTTTT. Translation: CASSDSPGARVF.

This clone showed up just once. The genes are TRBV4-2 and TRBJ2-6, with D unresolved. The CDR3 is 16 residues long. CDR1 and CDR2 from the germline V gene are LGHNA and YNFKEQ. The V end lost 1 base, the J end lost 2 bases, and 9 bases lay between the germline ends. Written as DNA, the CDR3 is TGTGCCAGCAGCCAAGTAGTCCAGGCTGGGGCCAACGTCCTGACTTTC. It codes for CASSQVVQAGANVLTF.

This sequence joins TRBV2 and TRBJ2-7, with a possible D match to TRBD1 (6 bases). The CDR3 has 14 amino acids. Trimming left V 5 bases short and J 4 bases short, with 15 bases between. Germline-derived CDR1 and CDR2 are SNHLY and FYNNEI. CDR3 in amino acids: CASSNPGQGYEQYF. CDR3 nucleotide sequence: TGTGCCAGCAGTAACCCGGGACAAGGGTACGAGCAGTACTTC.

The rearrangement joins TRBV5-4 to TRBJ2-3; TRBD2 agrees at 7 bases. CDR1 and CDR2 from the germline V gene are SGHNT and YYREEE (reference sequence). The CDR3 loop spans 14 amino acids. The ends lost 0 bases at V and 4 bases at J; junction bases unmatched: 2. CDR3 protein: CASSLAAGADTQYF. Here the CDR3 DNA reads TGTGCCAGCAGCTTGGCGGCGGGAGCAGATACGCAGTATTTT.

The chain couples TRBV29-1 to TRBJ1-3; D uncertain. The V gene's germline CDR1 is SQVTM and CDR2 ANQGSEA. CDR3 size: 13 residues. The V gene lost 4 bases and the J gene lost 0 bases, with 7 bases spanning the gap. The CDR3 spells CSVARDSGNTIYF. CDR3 nucleotide sequence: TGCAGCGTTGCGCGGGACTCTGGAAACACCATATATTTT.

The CDR3 here is CASSYPAPGELFF. CDR3 coding DNA: TGTGCCAGCAGTTACCCCGCACCCGGGGAGCTGTTTTTT. This chain links TRBV6-5 with TRBJ2-2; D unclear. This CDR3 is built from 13 residues. Deletions cut 2 bases from V and 6 bases from J, with 7 bases between. Germline V CDR1 and CDR2: MNHEY, SVGAGI.

The rearrangement uses TRBV5-6 and TRBJ2-7; D not certain. This CDR3 comprises 14 residues. Germline lookup yields CDR1 SGHDT and CDR2 YYEEEE. Trimming left V 1 base short and J 2 bases short, with 10 bases between. The CDR3 nucleotides are TGTGCCAGCAGCTTGAGGACGGCACCCTACGAGCAGTACTTC. It specifies CASSLRTAPYEQYF.

The chain employs TRBV29-1 and TRBJ2-5; 8 nucleotides match TRBD2. The germline V gene encodes CDR1 SQVTM and CDR2 ANQGSEA. V shed 0 bases, J shed 5 bases, and the junction held 8 bases outside the gene matches. CDR3 length: 15 residues. The CDR3 sequence is CSVEDPGLGLETQYF. The CDR3, as DNA: TGCAGCGTTGAAGATCCGGGACTAGGGCTGGAGACCCAGTACTTC.

The rearrangement joins TRBV15 to TRBJ2-1; tentatively, D is TRBD2 (6 bases). This CDR3 comprises 15 residues. The V and J ends lost 5 bases and 5 bases respectively, with 16 bases between them. Per germline, CDR1 LNHNV and CDR2 YYDKDF (reference sequence). CDR3 coding DNA: TGTGCCACCAGCTCGCGGGGATTCACGCACAATGAGCAGTTCTTC. It yields the protein CATSSRGFTHNEQFF.

The gene calls are TRBV29-1 and TRBJ1-3; possibly TRBD1 for D (5 bases). This CDR3 is built from 14 residues. CDR1 and CDR2 (germline): SQVTM, ANQGSEA. The V gene lost 7 bases and the J gene lost 4 bases, with 17 bases spanning the gap. CDR3 nucleotides: TGCAGCGCCCGTGGGGGTTCGGGGGGAAACACCATATATTTT. It is translated as CSARGGSGGNTIYF.

This clone came up a few times. The gene calls are TRBV4-1 and TRBJ2-7, with D maybe TRBD1 (7 bases). V was trimmed by 2 bases and J by 2 bases, leaving 13 bases between them. This CDR3 spans 15 amino acids. Per germline, CDR1 MGHRA and CDR2 YSYEKL. As DNA, the CDR3 is TGCGCCAGCAGCCAACTGGAGGGGGCAACCTACGAGCAGTACTTC. Protein sequence: CASSQLEGATYEQYF.

This rearrangement joins TRBV6-6 to TRBJ1-5; D is ambiguous. V was pared by 7 bases and J by 0 bases, with 16 bases between. Germline assignment: CDR1 MNHNY and CDR2 SVGAGI (reference sequence). The CDR3 sequence is 16 residues long. The CDR3 nucleotides are TGTGCCAGCACCTCTTTCGGGCAGACTAGCAATCAGCCCCAGCATTTT. Amino acid sequence: CASTSFGQTSNQPQHF.

The chain carries TRBV7-2 and TRBJ2-5; D remains ambiguous. The V end lost 5 bases, the J end lost 5 bases, and 12 bases lay between the germline ends. The CDR3 has 13 residues. Germline V CDR1 and CDR2: SGHTA, FQGNSA. CDR3 sequence: CASSRPGGETQYF. CDR3 nucleotides: TGTGCCAGCAGCAGACCTGGTGGGGAGACCCAGTACTTC.

The chain employs TRBV4-1 and TRBJ1-1, with a weak D call TRBD1 (5 bases). V lost 3 bases and J 3 bases, leaving 11 bases between the germline ends. CDR1 and CDR2 (germline): MGHRA, YSYEKL. CDR3 length: 14 residues. The CDR3 loop is CASSQARQYTEAFF. Written as DNA, the CDR3 is TGCGCCAGCAGCCAGGCTCGACAGTACACTGAAGCTTTCTTT.

Written as DNA, the CDR3 is TGTGCCAGCAGGCGGGGGGAGGTATCCTACGAGCAGTACTTC. This gives the protein CASRRGEVSYEQYF. The chain has TRBV6-5 and TRBJ2-7; the match to TRBD2 covers 8 bases. Losses at the gene ends were 6 bases for V and 1 base for J; bases not matched to a gene: 5. The germline CDR1 and CDR2 sequences are MNHEY and SVGAGI. The CDR3 extends over 14 amino acids.

This rearrangement joins TRBV2 to TRBJ1-2; D is perhaps TRBD1 (5 bases). CDR1 and CDR2 (germline): SNHLY, FYNNEI. V was trimmed by 8 bases and J by 14 bases, leaving 18 bases between them. The CDR3 sequence is 11 residues long. CDR3 coding DNA: TGTGCCAGCTTCGGAGGTCAGGGACGTACCTTC. Protein product: CASFGGQGRTF.

The chain combines TRBV27 with TRBJ2-1; 13 positions match TRBD2. The CDR3 is made up of 16 amino acids. Losses at the gene ends were 5 bases for V and 7 bases for J; bases not matched to a gene: 8. Germline V gene lookup returns CDR1 MNHEY and CDR2 SMNVEV (reference sequence). This CDR3 is CASSVELAGGWNEQFF. CDR3 bases: TGTGCCAGCAGTGTGGAACTAGCGGGAGGGTGGAATGAGCAGTTCTTC.

This clone was seen a few times. This chain connects TRBV2 to TRBJ2-3, with D unclear. Germline V gene lookup returns CDR1 SNHLY and CDR2 FYNNEI. The CDR3 totals 14 residues. Trimming stripped 2 bases from V and 5 bases from J, with 11 bases between. Here the CDR3 DNA reads TGTGCCAGCAGTGAATTCGGGCCTGGAGATACGCAGTATTTT. It is translated as CASSEFGPGDTQYF.

V and J are TRBV7-2 and TRBJ2-7; D remains ambiguous. Germline assignment: CDR1 SGHTA and CDR2 FQGNSA. The CDR3 is made up of 14 amino acids. V shed 0 bases and J shed 3 bases, with 9 bases lying between them. CDR3 sequence (DNA): TGTGCCAGCAGCTTAGCTGGGCGCGACTACGAGCAGTACTTC. This gives the protein CASSLAGRDYEQYF.

The CDR3 loop reads CASWTSATTWNEQFF. CDR3 DNA: TGTGCCAGTTGGACTAGCGCGACGACGTGGAATGAGCAGTTCTTC. The genes are TRBV27 and TRBJ2-1; 9 nucleotides align to TRBD2. Germline CDR1 is MNHEY and CDR2 is SMNVEV (reference sequence). The CDR3 has 15 amino acids. V lost 9 bases and J lost 7; bases outside the gene matches: 13.